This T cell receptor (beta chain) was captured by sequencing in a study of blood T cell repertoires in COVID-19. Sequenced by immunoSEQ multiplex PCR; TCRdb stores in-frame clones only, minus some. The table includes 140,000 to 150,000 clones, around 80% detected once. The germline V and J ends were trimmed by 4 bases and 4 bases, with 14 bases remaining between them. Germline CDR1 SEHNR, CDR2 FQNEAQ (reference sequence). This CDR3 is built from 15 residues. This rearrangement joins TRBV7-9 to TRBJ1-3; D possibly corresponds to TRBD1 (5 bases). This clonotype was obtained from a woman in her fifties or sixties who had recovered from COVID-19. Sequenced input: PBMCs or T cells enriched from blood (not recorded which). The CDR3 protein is CASSSEGASGNTIYF. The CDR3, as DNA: TGTGCCAGCAGCTCAGAAGGGGCGTCAGGAAACACCATATATTTT.